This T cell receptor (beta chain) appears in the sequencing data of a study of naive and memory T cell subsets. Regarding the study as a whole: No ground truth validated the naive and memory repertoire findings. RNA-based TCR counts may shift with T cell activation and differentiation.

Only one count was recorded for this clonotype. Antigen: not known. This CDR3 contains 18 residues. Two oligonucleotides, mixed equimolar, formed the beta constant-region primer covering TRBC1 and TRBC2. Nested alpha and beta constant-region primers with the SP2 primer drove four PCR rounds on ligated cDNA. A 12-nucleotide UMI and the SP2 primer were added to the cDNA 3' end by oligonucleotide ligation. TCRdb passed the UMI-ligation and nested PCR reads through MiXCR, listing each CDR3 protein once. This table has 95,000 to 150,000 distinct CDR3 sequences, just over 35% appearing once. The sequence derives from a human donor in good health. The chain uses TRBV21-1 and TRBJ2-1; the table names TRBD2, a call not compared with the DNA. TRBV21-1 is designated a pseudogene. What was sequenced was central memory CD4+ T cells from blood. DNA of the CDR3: TGTGCCAGCAGCAAAGCGGACACTAGCGGGAGATCAAACAATGAGCAGTTCTTC. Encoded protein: CASSKADTSGRSNNEQFF.